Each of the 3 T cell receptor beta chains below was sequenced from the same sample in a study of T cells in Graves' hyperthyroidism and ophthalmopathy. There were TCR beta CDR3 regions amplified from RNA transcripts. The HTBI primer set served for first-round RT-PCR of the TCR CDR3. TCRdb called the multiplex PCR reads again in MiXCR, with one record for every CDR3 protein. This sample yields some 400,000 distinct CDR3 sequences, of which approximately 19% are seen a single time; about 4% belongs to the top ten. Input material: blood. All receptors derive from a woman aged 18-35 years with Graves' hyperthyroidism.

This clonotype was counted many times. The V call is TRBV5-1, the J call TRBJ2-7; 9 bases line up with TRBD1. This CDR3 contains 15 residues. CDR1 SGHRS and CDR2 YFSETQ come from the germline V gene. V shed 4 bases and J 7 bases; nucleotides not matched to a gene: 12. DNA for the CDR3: TGCGCCAGCAGCACACCGACAGGGGGAGGAGGTGAGCAGTACTTC. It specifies CASSTPTGGGGEQYF.

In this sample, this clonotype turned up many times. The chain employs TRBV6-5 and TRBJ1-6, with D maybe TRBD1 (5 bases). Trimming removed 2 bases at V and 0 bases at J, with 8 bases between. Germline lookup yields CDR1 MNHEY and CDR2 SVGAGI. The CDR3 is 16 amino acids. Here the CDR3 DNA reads TGTGCCAGCAGTTACGAGGGGAGCTCCTATAATTCACCCCTCCACTTT. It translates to CASSYEGSSYNSPLHF.

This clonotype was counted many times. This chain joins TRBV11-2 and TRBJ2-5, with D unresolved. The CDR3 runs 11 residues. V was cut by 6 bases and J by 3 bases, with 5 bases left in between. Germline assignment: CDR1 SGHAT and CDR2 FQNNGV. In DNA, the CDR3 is TGTGCCAGCAGTAACAAAGAGACCCAGTACTTC. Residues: CASSNKETQYF.